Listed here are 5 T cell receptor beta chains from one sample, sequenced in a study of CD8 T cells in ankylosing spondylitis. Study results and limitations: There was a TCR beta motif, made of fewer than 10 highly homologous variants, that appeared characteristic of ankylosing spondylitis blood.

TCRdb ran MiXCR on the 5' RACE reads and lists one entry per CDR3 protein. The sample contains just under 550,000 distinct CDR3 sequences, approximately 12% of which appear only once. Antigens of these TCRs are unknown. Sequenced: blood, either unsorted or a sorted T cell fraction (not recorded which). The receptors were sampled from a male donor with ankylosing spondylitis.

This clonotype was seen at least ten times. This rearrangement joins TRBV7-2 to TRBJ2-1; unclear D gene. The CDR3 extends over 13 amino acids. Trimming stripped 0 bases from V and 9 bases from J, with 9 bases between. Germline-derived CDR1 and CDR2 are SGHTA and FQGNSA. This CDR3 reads CASSLASVGEQFF. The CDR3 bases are TGTGCCAGCAGCTTAGCTTCAGTTGGTGAGCAGTTCTTC.

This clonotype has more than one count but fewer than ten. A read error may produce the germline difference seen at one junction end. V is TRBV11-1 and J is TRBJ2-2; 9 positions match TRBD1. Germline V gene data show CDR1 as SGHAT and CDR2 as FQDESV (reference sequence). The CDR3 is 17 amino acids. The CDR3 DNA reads TGTGCCAGCAGCCTAGCAGGGACAGGGAGCAACACCGGGGAGCTGTTTTTT. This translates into CASSLAGTGSNTGELFF.

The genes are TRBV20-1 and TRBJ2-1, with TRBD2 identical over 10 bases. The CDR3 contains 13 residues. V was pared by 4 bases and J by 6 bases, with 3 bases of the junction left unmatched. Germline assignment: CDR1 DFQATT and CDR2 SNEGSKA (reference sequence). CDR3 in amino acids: CSATSGGGNEQFF. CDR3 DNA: TGCAGTGCTACCAGCGGGGGGGGCAATGAGCAGTTCTTC.

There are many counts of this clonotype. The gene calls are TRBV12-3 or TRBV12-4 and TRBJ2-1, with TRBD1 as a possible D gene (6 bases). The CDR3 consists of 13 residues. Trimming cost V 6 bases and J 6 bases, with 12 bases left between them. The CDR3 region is CASSRNRVNEQFF. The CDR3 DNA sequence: TGTGCCAGCAGCCGCAACAGGGTCAATGAGCAGTTCTTC.

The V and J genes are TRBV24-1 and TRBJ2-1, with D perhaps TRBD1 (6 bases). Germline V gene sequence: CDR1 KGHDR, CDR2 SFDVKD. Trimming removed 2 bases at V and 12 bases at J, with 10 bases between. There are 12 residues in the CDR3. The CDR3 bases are TGTGCCACCAGTGATTCTCGAGGGGGGCAGTTCTTC. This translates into CATSDSRGGQFF.